Detailed here is one T cell receptor (beta chain). The sample originates from a study of blood T cell repertoires in COVID-19. Overall study context: From T cells, B-cell-depleted T cells, or PBMCs came the material, which was cDNA or gDNA.

The CDR3 covers 18 residues. V was shortened by 5 bases and J by 3 bases, with 23 bases between the two germline ends. Germline V gives CDR1 LNHNV, CDR2 YYDKDF (reference sequence). The protocol was immunoSEQ multiplex PCR, while the TCRdb copy is restricted to in-frame clones and leaves out a portion. The data show about 77,000 clones, under 95% seen once. The sample comprised peripheral blood. The rearrangement links TRBV15 to TRBJ2-4; possible D gene TRBD2, 5 bases. The TCR was taken from a woman aged 80 or older with active or convalescent COVID-19. The chain's CDR3 is CATSGGSEGDLGKNIQYF. CDR3 sequence (DNA): TGTGCCACCAGCGGCGGGTCCGAGGGCGATTTAGGCAAAAACATTCAGTACTTC. The full variable domain, in which reference TRBV15 and TRBJ2-4 provide the parts outside the CDR3, is DAMVIQNPRYQVTQFGKPVTLSCSQTLNHNVMYWYQQKSSQAPKLLFHYYDKDFNNEADTPDNFQSRRPNTSFCFLDIRSPGLGDTAMYLCATSGGSEGDLGKNIQYFGAGTRLSVL.